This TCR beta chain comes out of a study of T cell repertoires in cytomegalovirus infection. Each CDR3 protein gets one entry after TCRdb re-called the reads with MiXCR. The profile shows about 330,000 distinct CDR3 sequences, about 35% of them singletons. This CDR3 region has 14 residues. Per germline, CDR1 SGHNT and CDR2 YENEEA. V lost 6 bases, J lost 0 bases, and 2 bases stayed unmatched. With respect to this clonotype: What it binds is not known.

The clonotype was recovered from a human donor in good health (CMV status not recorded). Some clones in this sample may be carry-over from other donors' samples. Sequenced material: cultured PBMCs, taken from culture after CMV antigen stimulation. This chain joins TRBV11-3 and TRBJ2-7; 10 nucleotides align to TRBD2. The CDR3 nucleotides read TGTGCCAGCAGACTAGCGGGACCCTCCTACGAGCAGTACTTC. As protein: CASRLAGPSYEQYF.